The present entry profiles one T cell receptor beta chain with its context. The target antigen is unknown. CDR1 and CDR2 (germline): SGDLS, YYNGEE. This CDR3 region has 15 residues. Trimming removed 4 bases at V and 5 bases at J, with 16 bases between. Extraction of total RNA produced a minimum of 5.5 micrograms from each sample. Together with a sample-barcoded 5' primer, a J-beta primer mix was included in a second PCR lasting about 6 to 11 cycles. The template-switch adaptor, which had 12 random nucleotides, put a tag on each cDNA molecule. Each CDR3 protein gets one entry after TCRdb re-called the 5' RACE reads with MiXCR. The profile covers 600,000 or so distinct CDR3 sequences, with about 30% appearing a single time and about 15% taken by the ten largest. The entry originates in a study of blood T cells in healthy people across ages. Study-wide results and caveats: Bulk PBMC profiling left naive and antigen-experienced comparisons inconclusive.

Sequenced: blood. The chain couples TRBV9 to TRBJ1-5, with a possible D match to TRBD1 (5 bases). The clonotype originates from a woman aged 80 or older in good health. The CDR3 region is CASSIRPGRDQPQHF. The CDR3 DNA sequence: TGTGCCAGCAGCATACGACCGGGACGTGATCAGCCCCAGCATTTT. The complete variable domain, with remaining parts taken from reference TRBV9 and TRBJ1-5, reads DSGVTQTPKHLITATGQRVTLRCSPRSGDLSVYWYQQSLDQGLQFLIQYYNGEERAKGNILERFSAQQFPDLHSELNLSSLELGDSALYFCASSIRPGRDQPQHFGDGTRLSIL.